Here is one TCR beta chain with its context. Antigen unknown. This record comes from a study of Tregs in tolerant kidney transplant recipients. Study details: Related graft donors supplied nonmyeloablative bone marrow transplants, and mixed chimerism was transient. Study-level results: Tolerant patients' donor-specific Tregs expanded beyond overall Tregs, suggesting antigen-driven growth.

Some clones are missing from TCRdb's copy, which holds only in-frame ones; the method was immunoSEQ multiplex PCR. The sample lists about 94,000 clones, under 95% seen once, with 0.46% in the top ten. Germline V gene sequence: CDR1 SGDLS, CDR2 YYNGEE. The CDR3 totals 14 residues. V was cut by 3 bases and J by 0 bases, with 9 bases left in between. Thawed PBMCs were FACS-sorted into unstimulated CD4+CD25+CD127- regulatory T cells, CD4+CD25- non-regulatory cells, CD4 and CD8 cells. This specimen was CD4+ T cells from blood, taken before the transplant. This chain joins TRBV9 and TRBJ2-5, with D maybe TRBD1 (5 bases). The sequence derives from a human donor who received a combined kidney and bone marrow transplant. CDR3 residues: CASSGTGYQETQYF. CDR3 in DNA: TGTGCCAGCAGCGGCACAGGTTACCAAGAGACCCAGTACTTC.